These 16 T cell receptor beta chains were sequenced from one sample in a study of T cells in narcolepsy (dated by TCRdb to between 2017 and 2018). Library preparation employed the immunoSEQ multiplex PCR assay. The clones in this table, taken by TCRdb from immuneACCESS, are in-frame only. Not every clone is retained; where verified, under half of the shortfall comes from an unresolved V gene, and the cause of the rest is unknown. In this sample the table shows fewer than 35,000 clones, around 80% of which occur a single time. The ten top clones hold less than 1.5% of the sample. The source material was CD45RA- memory CD4+ T cells from PBMCs. The cell subset or site label of this sample denotes: memory T cells sorted ex vivo from peripheral blood. The receptors were sampled from a human donor with narcolepsy.

This chain links TRBV6-1 with TRBJ2-7, with 10 bases fitting TRBD2. Trimming cost V 6 bases and J 5 bases; bases outside gene matches: 10. CDR1 is MNHNS and CDR2 is SASEGT in the germline V gene. This CDR3 contains 15 residues. The CDR3 DNA reads as TGTGCCAGCAGACCCTTAGCGGGAGGAATCGACGAGCAGTACTTC. Its protein product is CASRPLAGGIDEQYF.

The chain couples TRBV29-1 to TRBJ1-1; 9 bases are shared with TRBD1. The CDR3 has 14 amino acids. Trimming removed 7 bases from V and 0 bases from J; junction bases left unmatched: 6. The germline gives CDR1 SQVTM, CDR2 ANQGSEA. CDR3 region: CSAWDRVVNTEAFF. DNA of the CDR3: TGCAGCGCCTGGGACAGGGTTGTGAACACTGAAGCTTTCTTT.

This chain joins TRBV27 and TRBJ2-2; D possibly corresponds to TRBD2 (5 bases). The V end was cut by 7 bases, the J end by 7 bases, with 16 bases between. Germline assignment: CDR1 MNHEY and CDR2 SMNVEV (reference sequence). CDR3 length: 14 amino acids. The CDR3 is CASKILGSDGELFF. The CDR3, as DNA: TGTGCCAGCAAGATACTAGGCTCAGACGGGGAGCTGTTTTTT.

The V gene is TRBV19, the J gene TRBJ2-5; the D gene is possibly TRBD1 (6 bases). Germline V CDR1 and CDR2: LNHDA, SQIVND (reference sequence). This CDR3 has 14 amino acids. V was trimmed by 4 bases and J by 5 bases, leaving 14 bases between them. CDR3 loop: CASSTRGVPETQYF. As DNA, the CDR3 is TGTGCCAGTAGTACCAGGGGTGTCCCCGAGACCCAGTACTTC. The whole variable domain, filled in from reference TRBV19 and TRBJ2-5, reads DGGITQSPKYLFRKEGQNVTLSCEQNLNHDAMYWYRQDPGQGLRLIYYSQIVNDFQKGDIAEGYSVSREKKESFPLTVTSAQKNPTAFYLCASSTRGVPETQYFGPGTRLLVL.

The chain has TRBV5-8 and TRBJ2-5; tentative D call: TRBD2 (5 bases). CDR1 is SGHTS and CDR2 is YDEGEE in the germline V gene. The CDR3 has 12 amino acids. V was clipped by 4 bases and J by 11 bases, with 15 bases between them. CDR3 in DNA: TGTGCCAGCAGCACGGACCGTTGGGAGCAGTACTTC. As protein: CASSTDRWEQYF. The whole variable domain, filled in from reference TRBV5-8 and TRBJ2-5, reads EAGVTQSPTHLIKTRGQQATLRCSPISGHTSVYWYQQALGLGLQFLLWYDEGEERNRGNFPPRFSGRQFPNYSSELNVNALELEDSALYLCASSTDRWEQYFGPGTRLLVL.

V gene TRBV19 combines with J gene TRBJ2-5; 7 bases agree with TRBD2. This CDR3 has 11 residues. Germline loops: CDR1 LNHDA, CDR2 SQIVND (reference sequence). The CDR3 DNA is TGTGCTTCGGGGGGTTGGGAGACCCAGTACTTC. Translation: CASGGWETQYF.

This clone was seen a few times. The J gene is TRBJ1-1, the V gene TRBV28, with a weak D call TRBD1 (5 bases). Germline V gives CDR1 MDHEN, CDR2 SYDVKM. V lost 11 bases to trimming and J lost 10 bases, with 20 bases between them. The CDR3 spans 12 residues. The chain's CDR3 is CAVAVLQGLAFF. CDR3 DNA sequence: TGTGCCGTAGCAGTTCTTCAGGGCTTAGCTTTCTTT. Filled out from reference TRBV28 and TRBJ1-1, the complete variable domain reads DVKVTQSSRYLVKRTGEKVFLECVQDMDHENMFWYRQDPGLGLRLIYFSYDVKMKEKGDIPEGYSVSREKKERFSLILESASTNQTSMYLCAVAVLQGLAFFGQGTRLTVV.

The V gene is TRBV7-3, the J gene TRBJ2-5; perhaps D is TRBD1 or TRBD2 (5 bases each). The J call is in doubt because the DNA end fits TRBJ2-7 better. Germline CDR1 is SGHTA and CDR2 is FQGTGA. The CDR3 has 16 amino acids. The CDR3 coding sequence is TGTGCCAGCAGCCGAGAGGGGCCTACCCTAGGCTACGAGCAGTACTTC. It codes for CASSREGPTLGYEQYF.

The chain recombines TRBV16 with TRBJ1-5, with a weak D call TRBD1 (5 bases). V was cut by 6 bases and J by 3 bases, with 9 bases left in between. The CDR3 is 13 amino acids. Germline CDR1 and CDR2: KGHSY and FQNENV. This CDR3 reads CASSRQTNQPQHF. The DNA for the CDR3 is TGTGCCAGCAGTCGACAGACCAATCAGCCCCAGCATTTT.

J is TRBJ1-3 and V is TRBV5-6; a possible D gene is TRBD1 (5 bases). V was cut by 0 bases and J by 1 base, with 8 bases left in between. The CDR3 covers 15 residues. CDR1 and CDR2 from the germline V gene are SGHDT and YYEEEE. CDR3 nucleotides: TGTGCCAGCAGCTTGGGAAGGGGATCTGGAAACACCATATATTTT. Protein: CASSLGRGSGNTIYF.

This rearrangement joins TRBV14 to TRBJ2-5; TRBD2 aligns across 14 bases. Per germline, CDR1 SGHDN and CDR2 FVKESK. The V and J ends lost 3 bases and 1 base, in that order; junction bases with no gene match: 13. The CDR3 loop spans 20 amino acids. The CDR3 sequence is CASSHYSGLAGGPFQETQYF. CDR3 nucleotide sequence: TGTGCCAGCAGCCATTATTCAGGACTAGCGGGAGGACCCTTCCAAGAGACCCAGTACTTC.

This chain uses TRBV6-5 with TRBJ2-7; D uncertain. This CDR3 has 11 residues. V was shortened by 2 bases and J by 4 bases, with 3 bases between the two germline ends. Germline-derived CDR1 and CDR2 are MNHEY and SVGAGI. The CDR3 nucleotides are TGTGCCAGCAGTTACCTATACGAGCAGTACTTC. This translates into CASSYLYEQYF.

This chain links TRBV5-1 with TRBJ2-3; 7 bases align to TRBD1. V trimming: 0 bases; J trimming: 5 bases; junction bases outside the gene matches: 6. This CDR3 contains 15 residues. The germline gives CDR1 SGHRS, CDR2 YFSETQ. The CDR3 reads CASSLEGRQGDTQYF. The DNA for the CDR3 is TGCGCCAGCAGCTTGGAGGGGCGACAGGGAGATACGCAGTATTTT.

This chain links TRBV7-2 with TRBJ2-1; no clear D. V was shortened by 2 bases and J by 9 bases, with 17 bases between the two germline ends. The germline V gene encodes CDR1 SGHTA and CDR2 FQGNSA. The CDR3 extends over 15 amino acids. The chain's CDR3 is CASSLTSSAAIEQFF. The CDR3, as DNA: TGTGCCAGCAGCTTAACGTCTTCGGCAGCCATTGAGCAGTTCTTC.

The chain couples TRBV18 to TRBJ1-1; D uncertain. Germline loops: CDR1 KGHSH, CDR2 LQKENI. This CDR3 is built from 13 residues. V shed 3 bases and J shed 0 bases, with 5 bases lying between them. The CDR3 coding sequence is TGTGCCAGCTCACCCGTCATGAACACTGAAGCTTTCTTT. The encoded protein is CASSPVMNTEAFF. The complete variable domain, with remaining parts taken from reference TRBV18 and TRBJ1-1, reads NAGVMQNPRHLVRRRGQEARLRCSPMKGHSHVYWYRQLPEEGLKFMVYLQKENIIDESGMPKERFSAEFPKEGPSILRIQQVVRGDSAAYFCASSPVMNTEAFFGQGTRLTVV.

The chain employs TRBV7-9 and TRBJ2-1, with D perhaps TRBD2 (5 bases). The CDR3 contains 12 residues. Germline V gene data show CDR1 as SEHNR and CDR2 as FQNEAQ (reference sequence). V was trimmed by 1 base and J by 10 bases, leaving 8 bases between them. CDR3 sequence (DNA): TGTGCCAGCAGCTTAGGGACTTACGAGCAGTTCTTC. Translated: CASSLGTYEQFF. The entire variable domain, with the rest obtained from reference TRBV7-9 and TRBJ2-1, is as follows: DTGVSQNPRHKITKRGQNVTFRCDPISEHNRLYWYRQTLGQGPEFLTYFQNEAQLEKSRLLSDRFSAERPKGSFSTLEIQRTEQGDSAMYLCASSLGTYEQFFGPGTRLTVL.